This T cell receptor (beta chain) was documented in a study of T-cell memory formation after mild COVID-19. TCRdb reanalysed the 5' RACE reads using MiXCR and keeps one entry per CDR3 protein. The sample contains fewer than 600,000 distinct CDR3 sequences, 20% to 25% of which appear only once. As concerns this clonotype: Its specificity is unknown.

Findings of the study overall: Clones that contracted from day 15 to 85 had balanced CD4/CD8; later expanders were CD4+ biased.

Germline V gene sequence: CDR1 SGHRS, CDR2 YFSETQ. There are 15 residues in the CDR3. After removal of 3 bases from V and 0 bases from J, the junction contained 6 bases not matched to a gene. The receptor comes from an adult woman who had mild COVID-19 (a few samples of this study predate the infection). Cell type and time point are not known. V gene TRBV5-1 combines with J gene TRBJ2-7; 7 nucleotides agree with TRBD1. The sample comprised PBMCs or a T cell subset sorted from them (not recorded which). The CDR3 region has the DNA TGCGCCAGCAGCTGGGGGACAGTTGACTCCTACGAGCAGTACTTC. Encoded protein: CASSWGTVDSYEQYF. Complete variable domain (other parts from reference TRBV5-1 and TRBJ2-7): KAGVTQTPRYLIKTRGQQVTLSCSPISGHRSVSWYQQTPGQGLQFLFEYFSETQRNKGNFPGRFSGRQFSNSRSEMNVSTLELGDSALYLCASSWGTVDSYEQYFGPGTRLTVT.